Following are 14 T cell receptor beta chains from one sample sequenced in a study of blood T cell repertoires in COVID-19. Clones were sequenced by immunoSEQ multiplex PCR, and TCRdb holds only the in-frame ones, with some missing. The sample has roughly 68,000 clones, more than 70% seen once. Sequenced material: peripheral blood. The source is a man aged 45 to 65 with active COVID-19.

This clone was observed a handful of times. V gene TRBV7-9 combines with J gene TRBJ2-3; 10 bases are a match to TRBD2. This CDR3 has 17 amino acids. Germline V lookup: CDR1 SEHNR, CDR2 FQNEAQ (reference sequence). V trimming: 5 bases; J trimming: 4 bases; junction bases outside the gene matches: 12. The CDR3: CASSPGYIAGGPDTQYF. DNA for the CDR3: TGTGCCAGCAGCCCTGGATACATAGCGGGAGGCCCAGATACGCAGTATTTT.

CDR3 in amino acids: CASSEQRGRTDTQYF. The DNA of the CDR3 is TGTGCCAGCAGTGAACAGCGGGGGCGCACAGATACGCAGTATTTT. The genes are TRBV2 and TRBJ2-3; TRBD2 matches 8 bases. The CDR3 sequence is 15 residues long. V lost 2 bases and J lost 1; bases outside the gene matches: 2. Per germline, CDR1 SNHLY and CDR2 FYNNEI.

The chain combines TRBV2 with TRBJ1-2; possibly TRBD1 for D (6 bases). Germline assignment: CDR1 SNHLY and CDR2 FYNNEI. V was clipped by 4 bases and J by 6 bases, with 15 bases between them. The CDR3 contains 14 residues. Written as DNA, the CDR3 is TGTGCCAGCAGTGTTAATCTCGCAGGGGATGGCTACACCTTC. It specifies CASSVNLAGDGYTF.

This rearrangement joins TRBV7-6 to TRBJ1-6; TRBD1 might be the D (6 bases). The CDR3 sequence is 13 residues long. The germline gives CDR1 SGHVS, CDR2 FNYEAQ. V was shortened by 6 bases and J by 9 bases, with 12 bases between the two germline ends. CDR3 DNA: TGTGCCAGCAGGCAGGGGATGAGTTCACCCCTCCACTTT. Protein: CASRQGMSSPLHF.

This clone was recorded once. The rearrangement uses TRBV3-1 (or the pseudogene TRBV3-2) and TRBJ2-1, with 7 bases matching TRBD2. The length of the CDR3 is 15 residues. V lost 0 bases, J lost 4 bases, and 3 bases stayed unmatched. The germline CDR1 and CDR2 sequences are LGHDT and YNNKEL (reference sequence). CDR3 sequence: CASSQDGGFYNEQFF. The CDR3 nucleotides are TGTGCCAGCAGCCAAGACGGGGGGTTTTACAATGAGCAGTTCTTC.

As DNA, the CDR3 is TGTGCCTGGAGTGTACTCCGTCTCACGGACAGTTATGGCTACACCTTC. Translation gives CAWSVLRLTDSYGYTF. V is TRBV30 and J is TRBJ1-2, with D perhaps matching TRBD1 (6 bases). V gave up 0 bases and J gave up 5 bases, with 19 bases separating them. The CDR3 covers 16 residues. Germline V gives CDR1 GTSNPN, CDR2 SVGIG (reference sequence). The complete variable domain, with remaining parts taken from reference TRBV30 and TRBJ1-2, reads SQTIHQWPATLVQPVGSPLSLECTVEGTSNPNLYWYRQAAGRGLQLLFYSVGIGQISSEVPQNLSASRPQDRQFILSSKKLLLSDSGFYLCAWSVLRLTDSYGYTFGSGTRLTVV.

This chain links TRBV11-2 with TRBJ2-7; D possibly corresponds to TRBD2 (6 bases). V lost 1 base, J lost 3 bases, and 13 bases lay in between. The CDR3 loop spans 15 amino acids. The germline CDR1 and CDR2 sequences are SGHAT and FQNNGV. This CDR3 reads CASSLVVGRSYEQYF. The CDR3 bases are TGTGCCAGCAGCTTAGTGGTCGGGAGAAGCTACGAGCAGTACTTC.

The chain is built from TRBV29-1 and TRBJ2-3; D is possibly TRBD1 (5 bases). The V end lost 3 bases, the J end lost 4 bases, and 20 bases lay between the germline ends. CDR1 is SQVTM and CDR2 is ANQGSEA in the germline V gene. The CDR3 totals 16 residues. CDR3 loop: CSVDQTSRRGADTQYF. In nucleotides, the CDR3 is TGCAGCGTTGACCAGACGTCTCGAAGGGGCGCAGATACGCAGTATTTT.

The sample holds a few counts of this clone. V and J are TRBV7-9 and TRBJ2-1; TRBD2 might be the D (5 bases). The ends were cut back, 5 bases at V and 0 bases at J, with 8 bases in the middle. CDR3 size: 14 residues. The germline gives CDR1 SEHNR, CDR2 FQNEAQ (reference sequence). The CDR3 bases are TGTGCCAGCAGCGAACGGGGCTCCTACAATGAGCAGTTCTTC. It translates to CASSERGSYNEQFF.

The chain is built from TRBV7-9 and TRBJ2-1; the match to TRBD2 covers 9 bases. The CDR3 has 16 amino acids. Germline CDR1 and CDR2: SEHNR and FQNEAQ (reference sequence). The junction had 11 bases not matched to a gene; V was cut back by 5 bases and J by 6 bases. CDR3 sequence reads: CASSPGGGRALNEQFF. Here the CDR3 DNA reads TGTGCCAGCAGCCCTGGGGGCGGGAGGGCCCTCAATGAGCAGTTCTTC.

V and J are TRBV12-3 or TRBV12-4 and TRBJ1-5; D call uncertain. The CDR3 extends over 12 amino acids. The V and J ends lost 5 bases and 5 bases respectively, with 7 bases between them. The CDR3 DNA follows: TGTGCCAGCAGTCTCCCGGATCAGCCCCAGCATTTT. Translated, it gives CASSLPDQPQHF.

This chain joins TRBV5-1 and TRBJ2-1; D unresolved. The CDR3 has 12 amino acids. Germline loops: CDR1 SGHRS, CDR2 YFSETQ. Trimming stripped 0 bases from V and 10 bases from J, with 8 bases between. CDR3 sequence: CASSLAAREQFF. The CDR3 DNA is TGCGCCAGCAGCTTGGCCGCGAGGGAGCAGTTCTTC.

This clone was seen a few times. The chain carries TRBV30 and TRBJ2-1; D unclear. CDR1 is GTSNPN, CDR2 SVGIG, per germline (reference sequence). The CDR3 extends over 14 amino acids. The V and J ends lost 0 bases and 9 bases respectively, with 15 bases between them. CDR3 bases: TGTGCCTGGAGTGTACCCCTAGATGGGTCTGAGCAGTTCTTC. As protein: CAWSVPLDGSEQFF.

As to this clone: Its ends do not fully match the called genes, so a read error is possible. Other DNA sequences of this sample code for an identical CDR3. This chain links TRBV29-1 with TRBJ1-2, with D perhaps TRBD1 (5 bases). CDR1 and CDR2 from the germline V gene are SQVTM and ANQGSEA. The CDR3 sequence is 13 residues long. CDR3 DNA sequence: TGTAGCGTTTCAAAGGGGCTGGAGTATGGCTACACCTTC. Protein product: CSVSKGLEYGYTF. Full variable domain (outside the CDR3, taken from reference TRBV29-1 and TRBJ1-2): SAVISQKPSRDICQRGTSLTIQCQVDSQVTMMFWYRQQPGQSLTLIATANQGSEATYESGFVIDKFPISRPNLTFSTLTVSNMSPEDSSIYLCSVSKGLEYGYTFGSGTRLTVV.